This entry lists 16 T cell receptor beta chains sequenced from one sample in a study of metastatic and nonmetastatic thyroid tumors. No patient received treatment before thyroid surgery. Through MiXCR, TCRdb re-clonotyped the PCR reads. The table shows fewer than 7,500 clones, with roughly 18% occurring only once. Sequenced input: adjacent normal tissue. The source of these receptors is a male donor with papillary thyroid cancer or a benign thyroid nodule (not recorded which). Some clones in this sample may be carry-over from other donors' samples.

In its sample, this clone is medium-sized. The gene calls are TRBV2 and TRBJ2-5; D call uncertain. The CDR3 contains 12 residues. Per the germline V gene, CDR1 is SNHLY and CDR2 is FYNNEI. The V gene lost 7 bases and the J gene lost 3 bases, with 9 bases spanning the gap. The CDR3 here is CASTQFEETQYF. The CDR3 nucleotides are TGTGCCAGCACCCAATTCGAAGAGACCCAGTACTTC.

This chain links TRBV5-1 with TRBJ1-2; D is unclear. Germline V gives CDR1 SGHRS, CDR2 YFSETQ. The CDR3 covers 13 residues. V was pared by 4 bases and J by 8 bases, with 15 bases between. CDR3 coding DNA: TGCGCCAGCAGCCCCACCGCAGGCCAGGGCTACACCTTC. Translation: CASSPTAGQGYTF.

This clone occurred a few times. The rearrangement joins TRBV11-2 to TRBJ2-7, with D possibly TRBD2 on 6 matching bases. The CDR3 has 20 amino acids. V lost 0 bases and J lost 2, with 26 bases in between. The V gene's germline CDR1 is SGHAT and CDR2 FQNNGV. The DNA for the CDR3 is TGTGCCAGCAGCTTAGACCCTACTAGAAAGGAGGGCCTGGAGGCCTACGAGCAGTACTTC. Translated: CASSLDPTRKEGLEAYEQYF.

This clone was detected a few times. The chain links TRBV12-3 or TRBV12-4 to TRBJ2-7, with 10 bases lining up with TRBD2. CDR3 length: 15 amino acids. V lost 3 bases, J lost 7 bases, and 9 bases stayed unmatched. For the CDR3, the DNA is TGTGCCAGCAGTTTTTGGGCAGCGGGAGGGGAAGAGCAGTACTTC. Amino acids: CASSFWAAGGEEQYF.

This clone was counted many times. The rearrangement uses TRBV3-1 and TRBJ1-1; D is perhaps TRBD1 (6 bases). The CDR3 totals 16 residues. V was shortened by 1 base and J by 0 bases, with 12 bases between the two germline ends. From germline, CDR1 is LGHDT and CDR2 YNNKEL (reference sequence). The CDR3 coding sequence is TGTGCCAGCAGCCAAGGGGGAGGGGACATGAACACTGAAGCTTTCTTT. Amino acid sequence: CASSQGGGDMNTEAFF.

This clone was detected only a few times. This chain connects TRBV2 to TRBJ2-1; TRBD2 matches at 9 bases. This CDR3 region has 15 residues. CDR1 and CDR2 from the germline V gene are SNHLY and FYNNEI. After removal of 2 bases from V and 7 bases from J, the junction contained 6 bases not matched to a gene. The CDR3 loop reads CASSEILAGRNEQFF. The CDR3 DNA is TGTGCCAGCAGTGAAATACTAGCGGGTAGAAATGAGCAGTTCTTC.

The chain has TRBV12-3 or TRBV12-4 and TRBJ2-7, with a possible D match to TRBD2 (5 bases). Trimming cost V 3 bases and J 3 bases, with 9 bases left between them. There are 13 residues in the CDR3. The CDR3 reads CASSFGSDYEQYV. The CDR3, as DNA: TGTGCCAGCAGTTTTGGTAGCGACTACGAGCAGTACGTC.

The V and J genes are TRBV12-3 or TRBV12-4 and TRBJ2-2; 7 bases fit TRBD2. The CDR3 runs 15 residues. Trimming at V came to 3 bases and at J to 6 bases, leaving 7 bases not matched to a gene. CDR3 DNA sequence: TGTGCCAGCAGTTTCGGAGGGACTAATTCCGGGGAGCTGTTTTTT. It is translated as CASSFGGTNSGELFF.

The genes are TRBV4-1 and TRBJ2-3; perhaps TRBD2 as D (5 bases). The CDR3 is 16 amino acids. Trimming cost V 0 bases and J 1 base, with 11 bases left between them. CDR1 MGHRA and CDR2 YSYEKL come from the germline V gene. DNA for the CDR3: TGCGCCAGCAGCCAAGATCCGCCCGGGGGCACAGATACGCAGTATTTT. It specifies CASSQDPPGGTDTQYF.

This clone qualifies as medium-sized (0.01 to 0.1%). V usage is TRBV7-2 and J usage is TRBJ2-7, with 14 bases fitting TRBD2. The CDR3 runs to 16 residues. V was pared by 5 bases and J by 3 bases, with 6 bases of the junction left unmatched. CDR1 SGHTA and CDR2 FQGNSA come from the germline V gene. The chain's CDR3 is CASSPPGTSGSYEQYF. The CDR3 coding sequence is TGTGCCAGCAGCCCCCCCGGGACTAGCGGGAGCTACGAGCAGTACTTC.

The chain has TRBV20-1 and TRBJ2-7, with 7 bases that match TRBD2. The CDR3 is 15 amino acids. Trimming removed 0 bases from V and 2 bases from J; junction bases left unmatched: 7. Germline loops: CDR1 DFQATT, CDR2 SNEGSKA (reference sequence). CDR3 region: CSARDIAGKTYEQYF. DNA of the CDR3: TGCAGTGCTAGAGACATAGCGGGTAAAACCTACGAGCAGTACTTC.

This clone was seen at least ten times. The chain has TRBV11-3 and TRBJ2-5, with TRBD1 identical over 7 bases. Germline V lookup: CDR1 SGHNT, CDR2 YENEEA. This CDR3 region has 14 residues. The V segment lost 5 bases and the J segment 1 base; nucleotides outside the gene matches: 4. CDR3 coding DNA: TGTGCCAGCAGCCTCCGGGACAGCCAAGAGACCCAGTACTTC. This codes for CASSLRDSQETQYF.

This clone was seen only a few times. The chain combines TRBV5-1 with TRBJ2-5; TRBD2 matches 8 bases. CDR3 length: 16 residues. The germline gives CDR1 SGHRS, CDR2 YFSETQ. V gave up 0 bases and J gave up 1 base; unmatched junction bases: 5. CDR3 in amino acids: CASSLAAGGIQETQYF. CDR3 coding DNA: TGCGCCAGCAGCTTGGCGGCGGGGGGCATCCAAGAGACCCAGTACTTC.

The rearrangement uses TRBV10-3 and TRBJ1-1; D gene unclear. V lost 2 bases and J 7 bases, leaving 11 bases between the germline ends. From germline, CDR1 is ENHRY and CDR2 SYGVKD. The CDR3 extends over 13 amino acids. The DNA for the CDR3 is TGTGCCATCAGTGAGGCTGGACGGATTGAAGCTTTCTTT. It is translated as CAISEAGRIEAFF.

The rearrangement links TRBV20-1 to TRBJ1-1, with D possibly TRBD1 on 6 matching bases. The germline V gene has CDR1 DFQATT and CDR2 SNEGSKA (reference sequence). V shed 6 bases and J shed 7 bases, with 12 bases lying between them. The CDR3 has 11 residues. CDR3 region: CSATRGGEAFF. Here the CDR3 DNA reads TGCAGTGCCACGAGAGGGGGTGAAGCTTTCTTT.

This clone appeared a few times. The chain combines TRBV29-1 with TRBJ2-1; D possibly corresponds to TRBD1 (6 bases). V lost 2 bases, J lost 8 bases, and 13 bases lay in between. CDR1 is SQVTM, CDR2 ANQGSEA, per germline. The CDR3 is 13 amino acids. The CDR3 region has the DNA TGCAGCGTTGAACGCCAGGGGCACGATGAGCAGTTCTTC. Translation: CSVERQGHDEQFF.